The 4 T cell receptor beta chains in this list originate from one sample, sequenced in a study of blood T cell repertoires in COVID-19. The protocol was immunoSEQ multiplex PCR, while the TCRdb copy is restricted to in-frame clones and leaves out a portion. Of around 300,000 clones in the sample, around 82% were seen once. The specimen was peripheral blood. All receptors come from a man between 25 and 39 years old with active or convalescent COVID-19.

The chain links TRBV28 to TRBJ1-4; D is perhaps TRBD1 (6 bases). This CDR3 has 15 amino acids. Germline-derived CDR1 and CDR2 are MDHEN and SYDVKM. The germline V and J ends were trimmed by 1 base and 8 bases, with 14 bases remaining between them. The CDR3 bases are TGTGCCAGCAGTTTATCGGGGGGGCGCCGGGAAAAACTGTTTTTT. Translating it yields CASSLSGGRREKLFF.

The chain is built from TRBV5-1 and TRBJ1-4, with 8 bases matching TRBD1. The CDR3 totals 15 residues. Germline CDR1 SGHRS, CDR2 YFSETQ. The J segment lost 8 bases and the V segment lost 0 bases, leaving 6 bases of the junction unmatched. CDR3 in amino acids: CASSLEQGVREKLFF. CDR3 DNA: TGCGCCAGCAGCTTGGAACAGGGGGTGAGGGAAAAACTGTTTTTT.

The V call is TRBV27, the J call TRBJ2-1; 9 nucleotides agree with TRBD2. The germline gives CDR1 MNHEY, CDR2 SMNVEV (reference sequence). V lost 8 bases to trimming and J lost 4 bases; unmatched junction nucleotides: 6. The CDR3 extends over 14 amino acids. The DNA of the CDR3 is TGTGCCAGCGGGATAGCGGGGGTATACAATGAGCAGTTCTTC. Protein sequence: CASGIAGVYNEQFF.

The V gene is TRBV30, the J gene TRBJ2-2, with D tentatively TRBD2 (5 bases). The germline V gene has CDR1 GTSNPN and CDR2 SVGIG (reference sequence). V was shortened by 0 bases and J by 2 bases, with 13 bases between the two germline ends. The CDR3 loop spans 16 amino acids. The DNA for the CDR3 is TGTGCCTGGAGTGTACGATTACGGACTAACACCGGGGAGCTGTTTTTT. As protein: CAWSVRLRTNTGELFF.